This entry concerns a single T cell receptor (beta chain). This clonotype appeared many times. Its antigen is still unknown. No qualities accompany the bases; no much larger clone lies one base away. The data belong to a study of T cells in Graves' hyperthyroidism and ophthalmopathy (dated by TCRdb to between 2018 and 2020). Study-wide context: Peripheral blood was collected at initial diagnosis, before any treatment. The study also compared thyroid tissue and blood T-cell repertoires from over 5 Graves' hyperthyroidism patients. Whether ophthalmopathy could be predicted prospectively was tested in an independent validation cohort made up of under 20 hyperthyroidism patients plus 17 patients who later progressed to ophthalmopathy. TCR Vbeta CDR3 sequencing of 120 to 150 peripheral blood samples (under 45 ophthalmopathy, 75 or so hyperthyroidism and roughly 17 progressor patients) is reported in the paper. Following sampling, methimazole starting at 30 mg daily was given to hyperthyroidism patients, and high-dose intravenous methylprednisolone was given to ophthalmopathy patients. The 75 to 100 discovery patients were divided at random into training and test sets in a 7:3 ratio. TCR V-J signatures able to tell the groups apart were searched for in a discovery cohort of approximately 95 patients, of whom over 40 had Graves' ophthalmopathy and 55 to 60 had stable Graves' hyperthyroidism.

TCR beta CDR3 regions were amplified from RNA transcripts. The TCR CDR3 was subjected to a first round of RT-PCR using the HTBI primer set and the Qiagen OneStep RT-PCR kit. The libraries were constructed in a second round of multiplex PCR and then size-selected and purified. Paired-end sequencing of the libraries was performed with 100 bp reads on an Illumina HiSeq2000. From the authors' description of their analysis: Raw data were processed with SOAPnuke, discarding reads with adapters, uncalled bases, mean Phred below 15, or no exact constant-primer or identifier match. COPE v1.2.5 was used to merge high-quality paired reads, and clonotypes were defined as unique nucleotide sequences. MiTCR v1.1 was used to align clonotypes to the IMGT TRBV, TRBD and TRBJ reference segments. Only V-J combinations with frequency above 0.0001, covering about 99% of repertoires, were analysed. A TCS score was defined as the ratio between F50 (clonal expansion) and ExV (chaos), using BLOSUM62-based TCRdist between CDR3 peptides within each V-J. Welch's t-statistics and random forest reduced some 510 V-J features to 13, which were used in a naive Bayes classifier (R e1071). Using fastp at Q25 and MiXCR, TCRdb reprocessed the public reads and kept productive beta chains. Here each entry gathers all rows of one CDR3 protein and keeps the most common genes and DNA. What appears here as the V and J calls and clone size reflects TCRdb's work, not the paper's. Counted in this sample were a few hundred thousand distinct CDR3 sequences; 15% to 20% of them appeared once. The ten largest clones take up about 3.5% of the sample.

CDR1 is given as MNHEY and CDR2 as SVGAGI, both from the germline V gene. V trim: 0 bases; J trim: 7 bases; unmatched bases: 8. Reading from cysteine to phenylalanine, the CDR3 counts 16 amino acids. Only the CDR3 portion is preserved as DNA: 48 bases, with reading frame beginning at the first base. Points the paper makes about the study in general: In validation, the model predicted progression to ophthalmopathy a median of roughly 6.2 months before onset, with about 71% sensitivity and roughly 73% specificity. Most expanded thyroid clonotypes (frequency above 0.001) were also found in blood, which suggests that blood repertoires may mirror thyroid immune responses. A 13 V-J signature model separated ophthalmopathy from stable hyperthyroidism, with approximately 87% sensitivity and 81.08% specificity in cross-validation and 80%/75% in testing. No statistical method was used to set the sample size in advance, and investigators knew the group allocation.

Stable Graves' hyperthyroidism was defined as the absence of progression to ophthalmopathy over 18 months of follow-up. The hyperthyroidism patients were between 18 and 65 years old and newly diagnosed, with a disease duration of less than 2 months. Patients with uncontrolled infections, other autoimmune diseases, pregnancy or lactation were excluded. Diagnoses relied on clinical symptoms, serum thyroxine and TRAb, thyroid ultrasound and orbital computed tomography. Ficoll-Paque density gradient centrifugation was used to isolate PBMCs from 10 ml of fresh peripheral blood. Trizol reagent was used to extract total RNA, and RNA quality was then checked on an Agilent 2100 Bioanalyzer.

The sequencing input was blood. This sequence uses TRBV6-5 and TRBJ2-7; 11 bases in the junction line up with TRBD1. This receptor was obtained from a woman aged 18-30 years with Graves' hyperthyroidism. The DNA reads TGTGCCAGCAGTTACTCGGGGACAGGGGGTATGGGGGAGCAGTACTTC. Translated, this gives CASSYSGTGGMGEQYF.